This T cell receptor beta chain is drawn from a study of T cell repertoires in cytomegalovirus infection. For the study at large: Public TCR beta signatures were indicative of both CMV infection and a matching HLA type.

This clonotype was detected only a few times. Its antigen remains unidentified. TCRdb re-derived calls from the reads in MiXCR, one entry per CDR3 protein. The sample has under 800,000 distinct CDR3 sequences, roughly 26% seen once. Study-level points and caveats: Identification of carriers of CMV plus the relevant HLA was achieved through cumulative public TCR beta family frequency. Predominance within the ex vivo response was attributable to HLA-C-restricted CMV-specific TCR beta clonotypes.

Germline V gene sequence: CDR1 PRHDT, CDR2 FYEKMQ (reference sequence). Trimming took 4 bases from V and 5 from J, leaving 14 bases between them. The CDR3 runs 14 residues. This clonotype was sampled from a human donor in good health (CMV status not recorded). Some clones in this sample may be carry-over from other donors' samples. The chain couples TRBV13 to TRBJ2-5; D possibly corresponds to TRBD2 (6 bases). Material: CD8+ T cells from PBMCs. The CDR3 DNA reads TGTGCCAGCAGCTCAAGAAGCCGGGGGGAGACCCAGTACTTC. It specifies CASSSRSRGETQYF.